The entry that follows covers one T cell receptor beta chain sequence. The antigen it binds to is not known. Within one base of it there is no much larger clone, and no base qualities were kept. CDR1 is given as GTSNPN and CDR2 as SVGIG, both from the germline V gene (reference sequence). The CDR3 sequence holds 14 residues, the cysteine and phenylalanine included. The DNA shown is the 42-base CDR3, in frame from base 1. V and J are trimmed by 1 base and 3 bases, and the gene matches miss 3 bases of the junction. This sample stems from a study of blood T cell repertoires in COVID-19 (dated by TCRdb to about 2020). Broadly, across the study: Samples from collaborators originated in the United States, Italy and Spain and spanned both the acute and convalescent phases of COVID-19. The material from the prospective study consisted of cDNA or gDNA derived from T cells, B-cell-depleted T cells, or PBMCs. Subjects who had been exposed to COVID-19, were actively infected with it, or had recovered from it provided the deeply sampled blood TCRbeta repertoires that made up the dataset. A freely available public database, intended as a resource for researchers studying the immune response to SARS-CoV-2, is where the repertoires were released. Samples came from the ongoing ImmuneRACE study (first 160 participants) plus 1,254 subjects from 6 global collaborators. The sample metadata nearly always contained a de-identified subject ID, COVID-19 status, age in years and sex. Where available, HLA class I and class II types were taken from metadata supplied by the sample provider and were not determined by assay-based typing. The paper's findings and limits, for the study overall: How much clinical and demographic metadata was included differed by source and by participant, and the metadata was provided uncurated.

In Seattle, one collaborating source enrolled patients while the infection was active and tracked those patients longitudinally over the course of disease. The collaborating institutions used their own protocols to collect whole blood in K2EDTA tubes. For TCRbeta analysis, collaborators shipped samples in one of three forms: frozen whole blood, isolated PBMCs, or DNA extracted from either of those sample types. TCRbeta CDR3 regions were amplified from genomic DNA using the immunoSEQ Assay, a bias-controlled multiplex PCR. The study's own analysis went as follows. Within the assay, amplification of reference gene primers was used to estimate how many nucleated cells each sample contained. To quantify the absolute abundance of each unique TCRbeta CDR3 rearrangement, sequence reads were collapsed and filtered. For each sample, productive Simpson clonality was calculated by taking the square root of Simpson's diversity index across productive rearrangements. TCRdb limited this immuneACCESS table to in-frame rearrangements with V and J called. A share of clones is missing; checked studies link under half to unresolved V genes, and the rest is unexplained. Clonal size and the V and J genes are those of that table, whereas D and trimming came from the DNA. The sample table shows about 220,000 clones, and roughly 80% are seen once. The ten largest clones take up less than 6% of the sample.

Sequencing was done on a sample of peripheral blood. Rearrangement joined TRBV30 to TRBJ1-3, with 7 junctional bases fitting TRBD1. The TCR comes from a woman in her 70s with COVID-19, enrolled during active disease. The CDR3 here reads CAWSEGAYGNTIYF. Here is the DNA: TGTGCCTGGAGTGAGGGGGCTTATGGAAACACCATATATTTT.